This is a list of T cell receptor beta chains from one sample in a study of blood T cell repertoires in COVID-19. Sequencing was performed with immunoSEQ multiplex PCR; in TCRdb, only in-frame clones are kept and a portion is missing. The table includes some 190,000 clones, approximately 88% detected once. Sample: PBMCs or T cells enriched from blood (not recorded which). All receptors come from a woman aged 25 to 39 who had recovered from COVID-19. CDR3s include the opening cysteine and the closing phenylalanine or tryptophan.

V gene	J gene	CDR3 protein
TRBV15	TRBJ2-5	CATSQGAETQETQYF
TRBV6-5	TRBJ1-5	CASSNKDSNQPQHF
TRBV5-6	TRBJ2-5	CASSIKETQYF
TRBV2	TRBJ2-1	CASIQQVSPGEQFF
TRBV7-8	TRBJ2-1	CASSSPGLPKTLEQFF
TRBV11-1	TRBJ2-1	CASSIRDRANEQFF
TRBV7-3	TRBJ1-2	CASSSPLIRDSESGYTF
TRBV7-2	TRBJ2-5	CASSSGLAVQETQYF
TRBV9	TRBJ1-2	CASSARTGDGYTF
TRBV5-4	TRBJ1-3	CASSLGRGQGNTIYF
TRBV5-4	TRBJ1-6	CASSPDNYNSPLHF
TRBV28	TRBJ1-2	CASSPGAGVGYTF
TRBV7-2	TRBJ2-7	CASSLGFFGQGGEQYF
TRBV28	TRBJ1-2	CASAGPREGYTF
TRBV14	TRBJ1-2	CASSLGRENYGYTF
TRBV2	TRBJ2-7	CASSEAGGPTYEQYF
TRBV19	TRBJ2-3	CASSIRLAGADTQYF
TRBV28	TRBJ1-2	CASRGTGVFGYTF
TRBV9	TRBJ1-6	CASSPAGGFNSPLHF
TRBV19	TRBJ2-6	CASSPRLGTASSGTSGANVLTF
TRBV27	TRBJ2-1	CASSRFSGSSYNEQFF
TRBV29-1	TRBJ1-2	CSVEARDRGYGYTF
TRBV5-6	TRBJ1-2	CASSPETGGGFGYTF
TRBV7-2	TRBJ1-5	CASSPGLGHGQPQHF
TRBV28	TRBJ1-2	CASSTDLGGLNYGYTF
TRBV5-4	TRBJ2-3	CASSLEGFRGDTQYF
TRBV19	TRBJ2-5	CASSIFPGETQYF
TRBV6-4	TRBJ2-3	CASGPRVSDTQYF
TRBV5-4	TRBJ2-3	CASSLPASPGQYF